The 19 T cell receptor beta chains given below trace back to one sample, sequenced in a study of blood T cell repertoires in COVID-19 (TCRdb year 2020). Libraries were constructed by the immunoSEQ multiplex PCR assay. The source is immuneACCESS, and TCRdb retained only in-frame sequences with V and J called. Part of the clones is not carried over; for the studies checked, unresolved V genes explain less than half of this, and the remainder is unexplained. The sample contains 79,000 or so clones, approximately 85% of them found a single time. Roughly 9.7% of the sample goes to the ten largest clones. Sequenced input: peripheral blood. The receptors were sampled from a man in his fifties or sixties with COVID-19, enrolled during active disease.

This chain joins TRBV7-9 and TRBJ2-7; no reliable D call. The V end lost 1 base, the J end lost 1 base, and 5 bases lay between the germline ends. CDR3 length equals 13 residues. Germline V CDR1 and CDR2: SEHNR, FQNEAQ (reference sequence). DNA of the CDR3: TGTGCCAGCAGCTTAGTACGGTCCTACGAGCAGTACTTC. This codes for CASSLVRSYEQYF.

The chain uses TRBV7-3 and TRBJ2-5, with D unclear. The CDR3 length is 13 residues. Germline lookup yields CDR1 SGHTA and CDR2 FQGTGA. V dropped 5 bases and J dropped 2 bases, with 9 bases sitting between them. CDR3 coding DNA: TGTGCCAGCAGCCTCCCCCTTCAAGAGACCCAGTACTTC. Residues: CASSLPLQETQYF.

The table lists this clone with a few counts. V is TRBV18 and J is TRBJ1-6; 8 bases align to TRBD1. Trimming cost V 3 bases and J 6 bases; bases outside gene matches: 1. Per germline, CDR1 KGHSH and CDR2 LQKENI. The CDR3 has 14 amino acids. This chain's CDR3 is CASSPDRGNSPLHF. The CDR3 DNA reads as TGTGCCAGCTCACCCGACAGGGGTAATTCACCCCTCCACTTT.

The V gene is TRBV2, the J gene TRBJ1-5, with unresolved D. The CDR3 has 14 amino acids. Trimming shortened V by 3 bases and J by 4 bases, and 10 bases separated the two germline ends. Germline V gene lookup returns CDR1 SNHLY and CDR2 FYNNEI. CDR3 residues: CASSDRRWNQPQHF. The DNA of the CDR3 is TGTGCCAGCAGTGATCGCAGGTGGAATCAGCCCCAGCATTTT.

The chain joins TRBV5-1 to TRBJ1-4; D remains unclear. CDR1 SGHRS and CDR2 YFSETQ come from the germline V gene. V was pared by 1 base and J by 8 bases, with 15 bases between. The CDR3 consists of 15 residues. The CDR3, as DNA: TGCGCCAGCAGCTTGCTGGGCGGCCGGGAAGAAAAACTGTTTTTT. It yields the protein CASSLLGGREEKLFF.

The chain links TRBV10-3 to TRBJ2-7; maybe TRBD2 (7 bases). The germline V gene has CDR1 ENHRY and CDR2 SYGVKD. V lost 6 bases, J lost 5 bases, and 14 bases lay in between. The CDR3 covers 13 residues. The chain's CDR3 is CAIRKGGADEQYF. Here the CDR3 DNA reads TGTGCCATCAGAAAGGGGGGGGCGGACGAGCAGTACTTC.

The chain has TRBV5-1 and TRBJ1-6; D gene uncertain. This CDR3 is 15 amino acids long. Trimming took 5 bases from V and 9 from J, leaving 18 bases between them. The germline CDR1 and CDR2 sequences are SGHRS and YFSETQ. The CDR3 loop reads CASSQAGRDGSPLHF. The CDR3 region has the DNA TGCGCCAGCAGTCAGGCCGGGAGGGATGGTTCACCCCTCCACTTT.

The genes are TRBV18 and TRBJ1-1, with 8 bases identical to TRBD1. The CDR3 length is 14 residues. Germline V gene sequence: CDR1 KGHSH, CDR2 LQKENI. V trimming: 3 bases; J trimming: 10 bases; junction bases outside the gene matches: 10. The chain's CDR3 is CASSPGQGRVGAFF. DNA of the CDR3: TGTGCCAGCTCACCTGGACAGGGCCGGGTGGGAGCTTTCTTT.

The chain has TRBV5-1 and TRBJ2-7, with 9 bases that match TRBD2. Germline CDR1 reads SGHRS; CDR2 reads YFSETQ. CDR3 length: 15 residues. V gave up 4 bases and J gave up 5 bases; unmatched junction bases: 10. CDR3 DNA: TGCGCCAGCAGCCTAAATAGCGGGAGCGTCCACGAGCAGTACTTC. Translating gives CASSLNSGSVHEQYF.

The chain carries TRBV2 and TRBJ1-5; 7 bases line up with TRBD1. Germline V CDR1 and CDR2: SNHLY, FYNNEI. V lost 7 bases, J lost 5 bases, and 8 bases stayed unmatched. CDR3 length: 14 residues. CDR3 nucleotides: TGTGCCAGCACTGGGACAGCGGGGGATCAGCCCCAGCATTTT. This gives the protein CASTGTAGDQPQHF.

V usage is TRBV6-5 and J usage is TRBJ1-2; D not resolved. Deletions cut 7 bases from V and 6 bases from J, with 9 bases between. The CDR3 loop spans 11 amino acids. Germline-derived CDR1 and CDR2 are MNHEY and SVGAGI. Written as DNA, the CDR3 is TGTGCCAGCACACGAGGGAATGGCTACACCTTC. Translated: CASTRGNGYTF.

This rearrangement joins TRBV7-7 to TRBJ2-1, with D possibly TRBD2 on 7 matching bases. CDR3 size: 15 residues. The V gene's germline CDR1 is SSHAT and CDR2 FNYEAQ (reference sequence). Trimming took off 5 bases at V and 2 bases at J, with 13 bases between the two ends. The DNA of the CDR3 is TGTGCCAGCAGCCTAAGGGGGGGGGCCTACAATGAGCAGTTCTTC. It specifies CASSLRGGAYNEQFF.

The CDR3 reads CASSLARDRGYNSPLHF. CDR3 sequence (DNA): TGTGCCAGCAGCTTGGCGAGGGACAGGGGCTATAATTCACCCCTCCACTTT. This chain connects TRBV5-4 to TRBJ1-6; TRBD1 matches at 10 bases. Germline CDR1 is SGHNT and CDR2 is YYREEE (reference sequence). The CDR3 is 17 amino acids. Trimming took 0 bases from V and 3 from J; bases not matched to a gene: 3. Full variable domain (remainder filled in from reference TRBV5-4 and TRBJ1-6): ETGVTQSPTHLIKTRGQQVTLRCSSQSGHNTVSWYQQALGQGPQFIFQYYREEENGRGNFPPRFSGLQFPNYSSELNVNALELDDSALYLCASSLARDRGYNSPLHFGNGTRLTVT.

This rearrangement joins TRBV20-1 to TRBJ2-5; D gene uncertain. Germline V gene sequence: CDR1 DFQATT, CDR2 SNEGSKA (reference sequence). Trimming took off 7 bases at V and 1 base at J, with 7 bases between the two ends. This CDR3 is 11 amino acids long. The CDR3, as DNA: TGCAGTGTAGAACCCCAAGAGACCCAGTACTTC. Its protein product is CSVEPQETQYF.

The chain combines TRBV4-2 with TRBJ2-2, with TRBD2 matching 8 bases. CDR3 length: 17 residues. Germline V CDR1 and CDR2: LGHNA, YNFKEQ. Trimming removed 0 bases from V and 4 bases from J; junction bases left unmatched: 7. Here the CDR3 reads CASSQEGGGGSTGELFF. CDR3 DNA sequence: TGTGCCAGCAGCCAAGAGGGAGGCGGGGGGAGCACCGGGGAGCTGTTTTTT.

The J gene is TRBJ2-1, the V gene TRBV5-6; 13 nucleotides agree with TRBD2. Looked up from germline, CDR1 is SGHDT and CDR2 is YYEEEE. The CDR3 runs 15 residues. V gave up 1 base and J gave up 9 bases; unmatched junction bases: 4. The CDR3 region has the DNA TGTGCCAGCAGCTTGCAACTAGCGGGAGGGCTTGAGCAGTTCTTC. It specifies CASSLQLAGGLEQFF.

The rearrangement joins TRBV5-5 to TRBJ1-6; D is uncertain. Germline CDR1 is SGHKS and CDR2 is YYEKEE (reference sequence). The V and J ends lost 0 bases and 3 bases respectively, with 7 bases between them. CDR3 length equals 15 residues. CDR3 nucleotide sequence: TGTGCCAGCAGCTTGGACAGATACTATAATTCACCCCTCCACTTT. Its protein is CASSLDRYYNSPLHF. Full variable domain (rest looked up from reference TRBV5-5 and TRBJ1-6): DAGVTQSPTHLIKTRGQQVTLRCSPISGHKSVSWYQQVLGQGPQFIFQYYEKEERGRGNFPDRFSARQFPNYSSELNVNALLLGDSALYLCASSLDRYYNSPLHFGNGTRLTVT.

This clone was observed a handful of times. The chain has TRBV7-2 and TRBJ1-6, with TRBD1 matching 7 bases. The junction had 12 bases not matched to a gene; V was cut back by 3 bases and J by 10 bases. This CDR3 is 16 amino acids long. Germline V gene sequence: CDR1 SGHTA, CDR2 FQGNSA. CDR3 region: CASSFFFRTGGSPLHF. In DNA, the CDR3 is TGTGCCAGCAGCTTTTTTTTCAGGACAGGTGGCTCACCCCTCCACTTT.

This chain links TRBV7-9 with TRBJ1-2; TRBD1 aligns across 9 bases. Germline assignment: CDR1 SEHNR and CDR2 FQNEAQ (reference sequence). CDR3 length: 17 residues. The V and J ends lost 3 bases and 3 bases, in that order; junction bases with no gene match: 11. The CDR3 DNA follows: TGTGCCAGCAGCTTCTACAGGGGGCCCACCTCCGACTATGGCTACACCTTC. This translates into CASSFYRGPTSDYGYTF.